The 14 T cell receptor beta chains below come from one sample, sequenced in a study of CD8 T cells in Susac syndrome. RNA totalling roughly 0.5 to 1 ug underwent reverse transcription with random hexamers. TCRdb itself ran the immunoSEQ multiplex PCR reads through MiXCR, one entry per CDR3 protein. The sample includes 250,000 to 350,000 distinct CDR3 sequences, about 90% of them seen just once. The specimen was CD4+ T cells from PBMCs. The origin of the receptors is a human donor with multiple sclerosis.

V is TRBV12-3 or TRBV12-4 and J is TRBJ1-1; TRBD1 aligns across 7 bases. V trimming: 2 bases; J trimming: 0 bases; junction bases outside the gene matches: 3. CDR3 length equals 15 residues. CDR3 amino acids: CASSLRGTVNTEAFF. In DNA form, the CDR3 reads TGTGCCAGCAGTTTACGGGGGACAGTGAACACTGAAGCTTTCTTT.

The chain has TRBV4-2 and TRBJ2-1; TRBD2 aligns across 8 bases. This CDR3 is 17 amino acids long. Germline assignment: CDR1 LGHNA and CDR2 YNFKEQ. Trimming removed 0 bases from V and 2 bases from J; junction bases left unmatched: 6. The CDR3 region has the DNA TGTGCCAGCAGCCAAGATGCGGGGGGTTCCGCCTACAATGAGCAGTTCTTC. This translates into CASSQDAGGSAYNEQFF.

The V gene is TRBV7-2, the J gene TRBJ2-5; the D call may be TRBD1 or TRBD2 (7 bases each). Trimming removed 11 bases from V and 2 bases from J, with 12 bases in between. The length of the CDR3 is 12 residues. Germline CDR1 SGHTA, CDR2 FQGNSA. The CDR3 bases are TGTGCCGGGAGGGGGCAGCAAGAGACCCAGTACTTC. Encoded protein: CAGRGQQETQYF.

The chain carries TRBV30 and TRBJ2-1; D is undetermined. Deletions cut 0 bases from V and 7 bases from J, with 7 bases between. The CDR3 is 12 amino acids. CDR1 and CDR2 from the germline V gene are GTSNPN and SVGIG (reference sequence). In nucleotides, the CDR3 is TGTGCCTGGAGTGTTAGTTCTAATGAGCAGTTCTTC. Residues: CAWSVSSNEQFF.

The V and J genes are TRBV5-1 and TRBJ2-5; possibly TRBD1 or TRBD2 for D (5 bases each). The CDR3 totals 15 residues. CDR1 and CDR2 from the germline V gene are SGHRS and YFSETQ. The ends were cut back, 0 bases at V and 4 bases at J, with 13 bases in the middle. CDR3 region: CASSLARGSRETQYF. The CDR3, as DNA: TGCGCCAGCAGCTTGGCGAGGGGCTCGAGAGAGACCCAGTACTTC.

The chain carries TRBV18 and TRBJ2-3; 8 bases fit TRBD1. In germline, CDR1 is KGHSH, CDR2 LQKENI. V gave up 3 bases and J gave up 2 bases; unmatched junction bases: 7. There are 16 residues in the CDR3. The CDR3 DNA sequence: TGTGCCAGCTCACCCAGGCAGGGGGCTGCCACAGATACGCAGTATTTT. Its protein product is CASSPRQGAATDTQYF.

This clonotype was seen a few times. The chain couples TRBV20-1 to TRBJ2-7, with 7 positions matching TRBD1. This CDR3 has 11 amino acids. Germline assignment: CDR1 DFQATT and CDR2 SNEGSKA (reference sequence). V lost 7 bases to trimming and J lost 5 bases; unmatched junction nucleotides: 5. Here the CDR3 DNA reads TGCAGTGTTAAGACAGGGAACGAGCAGTACTTC. Its translation is CSVKTGNEQYF.

Remarks on this clonotype: The junction departs from the called germline gene at one end, perhaps through a read error. V and J are TRBV7-9 and TRBJ2-2; D may be TRBD2 (5 bases). Germline CDR1 and CDR2: SEHNR and FQNEAQ (reference sequence). The CDR3 has 16 residues. The CDR3: CASSLLLAANTGELFF. For the CDR3, the DNA is TGTGCCAGCAGCTTACTCTTGGCGGCCAACACCGGGGAGCTTTTTTTT.

The rearrangement links TRBV5-1 to TRBJ2-3; D gene unclear. V was cut by 4 bases and J by 2 bases, with 5 bases left in between. Germline V gives CDR1 SGHRS, CDR2 YFSETQ. This CDR3 has 12 amino acids. The CDR3 coding sequence is TGCGCCAGCAGCGAAACCACAGATACGCAGTATTTT. As protein: CASSETTDTQYF.

CDR3 sequence (DNA): TGCGCCAGCAGCTTTAGTCCCCGGGGAGAATTTAACACCGGGGAGCTGTTTTTT. Encoded protein: CASSFSPRGEFNTGELFF. The J gene is TRBJ2-2, the V gene TRBV5-1, with D perhaps TRBD2 (5 bases). The V gene lost 2 bases and the J gene lost 2 bases, with 19 bases spanning the gap. Germline CDR1 reads SGHRS; CDR2 reads YFSETQ. The CDR3 runs to 18 residues.

This clonotype occurred once. This chain joins TRBV7-9 and TRBJ1-2, with 7 bases fitting TRBD1. V lost 4 bases and J lost 2; bases outside the gene matches: 7. This CDR3 has 15 amino acids. Germline loops: CDR1 SEHNR, CDR2 FQNEAQ (reference sequence). In DNA form, the CDR3 reads TGTGCCAGCAGCTCCCCCGGGACAGAGAACTATGGCTACACCTTC. This encodes CASSSPGTENYGYTF.

The chain uses TRBV20-1 and TRBJ2-7; D is uncertain. Trimming removed 7 bases at V and 5 bases at J, with 12 bases between. The CDR3 sequence is 11 residues long. Germline lookup yields CDR1 DFQATT and CDR2 SNEGSKA (reference sequence). The CDR3 sequence is CSGLGGDEQYF. The CDR3, as DNA: TGCAGTGGCTTAGGCGGAGACGAGCAGTACTTC.

This chain joins TRBV14 and TRBJ1-6; D is perhaps TRBD1 (5 bases). The CDR3 runs to 15 residues. Per germline, CDR1 SGHDN and CDR2 FVKESK. Trimming took 4 bases from V and 10 from J, leaving 17 bases between them. The CDR3 is CASSLGAVFLSPLHF. The CDR3 coding sequence is TGTGCCAGCAGCCTCGGGGCAGTCTTCTTGTCACCCCTCCACTTT.

The chain links TRBV6-1 to TRBJ2-5; 11 bases line up with TRBD2. The CDR3 is 20 residues long. Germline V lookup: CDR1 MNHNS, CDR2 SASEGT. With V trimmed by 6 bases and J by 0 bases, 18 bases remained unmatched. The CDR3 coding sequence is TGTGCCAGCAGAGAGCATCAACGAAGGGCTAGCGGGGGGTACCAAGAGACCCAGTACTTC. This encodes CASREHQRRASGGYQETQYF.